Presented here are 10 T cell receptor beta chains from one specimen sequenced in a study of low-dose radiotherapy and immunotherapy resistance in tumors. Time point: after trial treatment. The treatment: LDRT plus nivolumab, ipilimumab, low-dose cyclophosphamide and aspirin (RACIN trial). TRAV- and TRBV-specific primers were used for first-strand cDNA, which covered alpha and beta chains. TCR amplification ran roughly 21 PCR cycles using constant-region and V-primer adapter primers. TCRdb re-called the reads through MiXCR, storing one row per CDR3 protein. The table lists about 35,000 distinct CDR3 sequences, less than 25% of them singletons, with about 9.2% in the top ten. Material: PBMCs, obtained after low-dose radiotherapy plus immunotherapy. The source is a female donor with ovarian cancer.

This clonotype was found many times. The gene calls are TRBV6-1 and TRBJ2-7; no definite D call. The CDR3 covers 14 residues. Trimming shortened V by 6 bases and J by 3 bases, and 15 bases separated the two germline ends. Germline V gene lookup returns CDR1 MNHNS and CDR2 SASEGT. CDR3 coding DNA: TGTGCCAGCAGCCTAGACTTCACGGACTACGAGCAGTACTTC. Protein: CASSLDFTDYEQYF.

Comment on this clonotype: A far larger clone differs by one base, so this is likely a read error. The rearrangement links TRBV3-1 to TRBJ2-1; D ambiguous. V shed 5 bases and J shed 10 bases, with 15 bases lying between them. The V gene's germline CDR1 is LGHDT and CDR2 YNNKEL (reference sequence). The CDR3 spans 13 residues. DNA of the CDR3: TGTGCCAGCAGCTCCACCAGACCTAAGGAGCAGTTCTTC. Translated, it gives CASSSTRPKEQFF.

In its sample, this clonotype is medium-sized. The chain joins TRBV12-3 or TRBV12-4 to TRBJ2-1, with 10 bases aligning to TRBD1. The CDR3 is 16 amino acids. Unmatched junction bases numbered 9, after V lost 4 bases and J lost 6 bases. The CDR3 here is CASSSPAGQGINEQFF. Written as DNA, the CDR3 is TGTGCCAGCAGTTCCCCCGCGGGACAGGGGATCAATGAGCAGTTCTTC.

This clonotype came up many times. The chain uses TRBV2 and TRBJ2-3; D unresolved. The V and J ends lost 4 bases and 4 bases respectively, with 12 bases between them. Germline-derived CDR1 and CDR2 are SNHLY and FYNNEI. CDR3 length equals 14 residues. CDR3 region: CASSVQTYADTQYF. CDR3 in DNA: TGTGCCAGCAGTGTTCAGACTTACGCAGATACGCAGTATTTT.

The table lists this clonotype with many counts. This sequence joins TRBV12-3 or TRBV12-4 and TRBJ2-1; 14 nucleotides agree with TRBD2. V lost 3 bases and J lost 2; bases outside the gene matches: 3. This CDR3 spans 17 amino acids. As DNA, the CDR3 is TGTGCCAGCAGTTTGACTAGCGGGGGGGCCCCCTACAATGAGCAGTTCTTC. Protein product: CASSLTSGGAPYNEQFF.

This clonotype has at least ten counts. The chain is built from TRBV10-3 and TRBJ2-3; 8 bases are shared with TRBD1. Germline V gives CDR1 ENHRY, CDR2 SYGVKD. V was clipped by 4 bases and J by 1 base; unmatched bases: 7. CDR3 length: 16 amino acids. The CDR3: CAISGTGQPGTDTQYF. DNA for the CDR3: TGTGCCATCAGTGGGACAGGGCAGCCTGGCACAGATACGCAGTATTTT.

This clonotype appeared many times. The chain combines TRBV7-2 with TRBJ2-5; D unclear. This CDR3 has 15 residues. The germline V gene has CDR1 SGHTA and CDR2 FQGNSA. Deletions cut 5 bases from V and 2 bases from J, with 15 bases between. The CDR3 region has the DNA TGTGCCAGCAGCCCTGTCTCGGTTCCACAAGAGACCCAGTACTTC. Protein sequence: CASSPVSVPQETQYF.

This clonotype appeared a few times. The V call is TRBV5-1, the J call TRBJ2-1; 8 nucleotides line up with TRBD2. The V and J ends lost 7 bases and 4 bases, in that order; junction bases with no gene match: 10. CDR3 length equals 15 residues. Germline-derived CDR1 and CDR2 are SGHRS and YFSETQ. In nucleotides, the CDR3 is TGCGCCAGCGCTGCCCGGGAGGGCCCATACAATGAGCAGTTCTTC. It codes for CASAAREGPYNEQFF.

In this sample, this clonotype turned up many times. J is TRBJ2-1 and V is TRBV11-3; D might be TRBD1 (5 bases). The germline V and J ends were trimmed by 5 bases and 10 bases, with 12 bases remaining between them. Germline assignment: CDR1 SGHNT and CDR2 YENEEA. The CDR3 is 12 residues long. The CDR3 spells CASSPWTREQFF. For the CDR3, the DNA is TGTGCCAGCAGCCCATGGACACGCGAGCAGTTCTTC.

The chain recombines TRBV3-1 with TRBJ2-5, with unresolved D. The CDR3 contains 13 residues. Germline assignment: CDR1 LGHDT and CDR2 YNNKEL (reference sequence). The V gene lost 4 bases and the J gene lost 7 bases, with 13 bases spanning the gap. The CDR3 sequence is CASSPDRRGTQYF. The CDR3 DNA reads as TGTGCCAGCAGCCCGGATCGCCGAGGGACCCAGTACTTC.